The clone carrying this T cell receptor (beta chain) was counted many times. RNA transcripts yielded amplified TCR beta CDR3 regions. During a first-round RT-PCR of the TCR CDR3, the HTBI primer set was used. TCRdb called the multiplex PCR reads again in MiXCR, with one record for every CDR3 protein. Of some 400,000 distinct CDR3 sequences listed, about 13% are singletons. These data belong to a study of T cells in Graves' hyperthyroidism and ophthalmopathy. V was trimmed by 6 bases and J by 1 base, leaving 3 bases between them. This CDR3 region has 11 residues. Germline V gene lookup returns CDR1 MDHEN and CDR2 SYDVKM.

This chain joins TRBV28 and TRBJ1-1; unclear D gene. Sequencing input: blood. This TCR came from a young man with Graves' hyperthyroidism that later progressed to Graves' ophthalmopathy. CDR3: CASRENTEAFF. As DNA, the CDR3 is TGTGCCAGCAGGGAGAACACTGAAGCTTTCTTT.